The present TCR beta chain was sequenced within a study of regulatory T cells in long-lasting Graves disease. Overall study findings and caveats: With persistent disease, TRBV28, TRBJ1-2 and TRBJ2-5 were the favored segments. Samples came from peripheral blood alone, without thyroid tissue.

As to time point: newly diagnosed GD, antithyroid drugs for less than 3 months. Following extraction of RNA from PBMCs, that RNA was used to make the TCR library. A note on this clonotype: The antigen is undetermined.

Arm-PCR of CDR3 regions and iRepertoire HTBI primers were the basis on which TCR beta libraries were built. One entry per CDR3 protein, called by TCRdb with MiXCR from the multiplex PCR reads. The sample gives about 620,000 distinct CDR3 sequences, about 15% of which show up once; 15% to 20% is in the top ten. This CDR3 has 17 amino acids. V was shortened by 1 base and J by 4 bases, with 18 bases between the two germline ends. Germline lookup yields CDR1 KGHDR and CDR2 SFDVKD. These data were also reused for a study on T cells in Graves' hyperthyroidism and ophthalmopathy. From that report: Used for diagnoses were clinical symptoms, serum thyroxine and TRAb, thyroid ultrasound and orbital computed tomography. The primer set for the first-round RT-PCR of the TCR CDR3 was HTBI.

The TCR comes from a young woman with Graves disease. This chain joins TRBV24-1 and TRBJ1-2, with a weak D call TRBD1 (5 bases). Sequenced material: peripheral blood mononuclear cells (PBMCs), taken at new diagnosis, from a patient treated with antithyroid drugs. The CDR3 DNA reads TGTGCCACCAGTGATTTTGGCTTCCAGGGAGTAAGCTATGGCTACACCTTC. It codes for CATSDFGFQGVSYGYTF.